This T cell receptor beta chain was captured in a study of shared clonotypes between healthy human individuals. Regarding the study as a whole: In contrast to clonotypes shared by all four donors, non-shared clonotypes had lower generation probabilities.

Germline V gene sequence: CDR1 SNHLY, CDR2 FYNNEI. CDR3 length equals 19 residues. Trimming shortened V by 0 bases and J by 4 bases, and 25 bases separated the two germline ends. With respect to this clone: Its antigen is still unknown.

Sorted subsets were amplified in replicate PCRs using 200 to 250 ng DNA, around 30,000 T cell genomes. TCRdb keeps only in-frame clones here, not all; method: immunoSEQ multiplex PCR. The table lists 850,000 to 1,200,000 clones, around four fifths of them singletons. The specimen was memory CD4+ T cells sorted from blood. As to subset: CD45RA-negative fraction. V usage is TRBV2 and J usage is TRBJ2-7; D uncertain. This clonotype was sampled from a man aged 18 to 30 in good health. The CDR3 DNA follows: TGTGCCAGCAGTGAAGCGCTTCAGAACGACCGGCGAACTTTTTACGAGCAGTACTTC. Its protein is CASSEALQNDRRTFYEQYF.